This T cell receptor (beta chain) was sequenced for a study of blood T cells in healthy people across ages. This clonotype was picked up a small number of times. Its antigen is unknown. The junction differs from germline at one of its ends, possibly a read error. A second PCR of roughly 6 to 12 cycles used a sample-barcoded 5' primer and a J-beta primer mix. From the 5' RACE reads, TCRdb called clonotypes with MiXCR, one entry per CDR3 protein. Among 1.5 million to 2 million distinct CDR3 sequences, approximately 40% were seen once, and the ten largest hold 23%. Total RNA was extracted at no less than 6 micrograms per sample. The CDR3 has 16 residues. The germline V gene has CDR1 ENHRY and CDR2 SYGVKD. Whole-study results and caveats: It was the long-lived donors that had more naive CD4+ cells and higher diversity than aged donors.

V gene TRBV10-3 combines with J gene TRBJ2-1; 9 bases match TRBD2. The origin of this receptor is a human donor in good health. Specimen: blood. CDR3 nucleotide sequence: TGTGCCATCAGTGATAATAGCGGGAGCTCCCACAATGAGCAGTTCTTC. Protein: CAISDNSGSSHNEQFF.